A selection of T cell receptor beta chains follows, all from one sample in a study of cytotoxic CD8 clonotypes in ibrutinib-treated CLL. Sequenced by immunoSEQ multiplex PCR; TCRdb stores in-frame clones only, minus some. The sample contains fewer than 80,000 clones, less than 75% of which appear only once. Sequencing used PBMCs, obtained after 12 months of ibrutinib treatment. Every receptor here comes from a human donor with chronic lymphocytic leukemia. The CDR3 runs from the conserved cysteine through the conserved F or W. D genes are given only for firm matches. A clone size is listed for some rows: how often the clone was seen (once, few, many), or a class if it is expanded.

>TRBV11-2|TRBJ1-1|-|-
CASSAYWEGTEAFF
TGTGCCAGCAGCGCCTATTGGGAGGGCACTGAAGCTTTCTTT
>TRBV9|TRBJ2-3|TRBD1|-
CASSVAYFGTGGESDTQYF
TGTGCCAGCAGCGTAGCCTACTTCGGGACAGGGGGCGAGTCAGATACGCAGTATTTT
>TRBV11-2|TRBJ1-4|-|-
CASSQITGRIPEKLFF
TGTGCCAGCAGCCAAATAACGGGACGGATCCCTGAAAAACTGTTTTTT
>TRBV6-6|TRBJ2-1|TRBD2|-
CASSYRSGISYNEQFF
TGTGCCAGCAGTTACCGTAGCGGGATCTCCTACAATGAGCAGTTCTTC
>TRBV6-5|TRBJ2-2|TRBD2|-
CASSRLAERTGELFF
TGTGCCAGCAGTCGACTAGCGGAACGAACCGGGGAGCTGTTTTTT
>TRBV27|TRBJ2-3|-|-
CASIDHKKTDTQYF
TGTGCCAGCATCGACCATAAGAAGACAGATACGCAGTATTTT
>TRBV5-4|TRBJ2-5|-|-
CASSLGGTSKETQYF
TGTGCCAGCAGCTTGGGTGGGACGTCGAAAGAGACCCAGTACTTC
>TRBV5-1|TRBJ2-3|TRBD1|-
CASSLIGQGTDTQYF
TGCGCCAGCAGCTTGATAGGACAGGGCACAGATACGCAGTATTTT
>TRBV5-4|TRBJ2-3|TRBD2|-
CASSSSGSTDTQYF
TGTGCCAGCAGCTCTAGCGGGAGCACAGATACGCAGTATTTT
>TRBV2|TRBJ2-5|-|-
CASSGLGRETQYF
TGTGCCAGCAGTGGTTTGGGGCGGGAGACCCAGTACTTC
>TRBV19|TRBJ1-4|-|-
CASSIDLWRPYLFF
TGTGCCAGTAGTATAGATTTGTGGCGGCCCTACCTGTTTTTT
>TRBV5-1|TRBJ1-5|-|-
CASSLPRDADQPQHF
TGCGCCAGCAGCTTGCCCAGGGACGCGGATCAGCCCCAGCATTTT
>TRBV28|TRBJ2-7|TRBD1|-
CASTRWTGGDEQYF
TGTGCCAGCACCCGCTGGACAGGGGGCGACGAGCAGTACTTC
>TRBV27|TRBJ1-5|-|-
CATGGENQPQHF
TGTGCCACCGGGGGCGAGAATCAGCCCCAGCATTTT
>TRBV28|TRBJ2-2|TRBD1|-
CASSLAGTANTGELFF
TGTGCCAGCAGTTTGGCCGGGACAGCAAACACCGGGGAGCTGTTTTTT
>TRBV4-2|TRBJ1-4|TRBD1|-
CASSQAGTGGSEGEKLFF
TGTGCCAGCAGCCAAGCCGGGACAGGGGGTTCGGAGGGGGAAAAACTGTTTTTT
>TRBV29-1|TRBJ1-3|-|-
CSVEKGSGNTIYF
TGCAGCGTTGAAAAGGGCTCTGGAAACACCATATATTTT
>TRBV7-2|TRBJ2-5|-|-
CASSLSGVQETQYF
TGTGCCAGCAGCTTATCGGGGGTCCAAGAGACCCAGTACTTC
>TRBV5-1|TRBJ2-7|-|-
CASREDPSGSYEQYF
TGCGCCAGCAGGGAAGACCCAAGCGGCTCCTACGAGCAGTACTTC
>TRBV5-5|TRBJ2-3|-|-
CASSLEGVSTDTQYF
TGTGCCAGCAGCCTCGAGGGGGTCAGCACAGATACGCAGTATTTT
>TRBV19|TRBJ2-2|TRBD2|-
CASRTSGRGGELFF
TGTGCCAGTAGGACTAGCGGGAGAGGCGGGGAGCTGTTTTTT
>TRBV28|TRBJ1-2|-|few
CASSLEGVGYTF
TGTGCCAGCAGTTTAGAGGGCGTCGGCTACACCTTC
>TRBV6-1|TRBJ2-7|TRBD1|-
CASSAGTAKQYF
TGTGCCAGCAGTGCCGGGACAGCCAAGCAGTACTTC
>TRBV7-2|TRBJ1-2|-|many
CASSGRFGYTF
TGTGCCAGCAGTGGCCGGTTTGGCTACACCTTC
>TRBV6-5|TRBJ1-1|-|-
CASSYSGSPNTEAFF
TGTGCCAGCAGTTACTCAGGCAGCCCTAACACTGAAGCTTTCTTT
>TRBV7-8|TRBJ2-1|-|-
CASSLTLQGRSYNEQFF
TGTGCCAGCAGCTTAACCCTGCAGGGTAGATCCTACAATGAGCAGTTCTTC
>TRBV6-6|TRBJ1-5|-|-
CASSYLGGGEPQHF
TGTGCCAGCAGTTACTTGGGGGGCGGGGAGCCCCAGCATTTT
>TRBV7-9|TRBJ2-7|-|-
CASSSERGVLLNEQYF
TGTGCCAGCAGCTCCGAACGTGGGGTGCTTCTGAACGAGCAGTACTTC
>TRBV13|TRBJ2-1|-|-
CASSLLRGGADEQFF
TGTGCCAGCAGCTTACTCCGCGGTGGGGCAGATGAGCAGTTCTTC
>TRBV29-1|TRBJ1-1|TRBD1|many
CSVSQGWLNTEAFF
TGCAGCGTCTCACAGGGGTGGCTGAACACTGAAGCTTTCTTT
>TRBV5-4|TRBJ1-1|TRBD1|-
CASSRQGRGDTEAFF
TGTGCCAGCAGCCGACAGGGACGGGGTGACACTGAAGCTTTCTTT
>TRBV6-6|TRBJ1-3|-|-
CASMWGAGNTIYF
TGTGCCAGCATGTGGGGGGCTGGAAACACCATATATTTT
>TRBV6-5|TRBJ1-2|-|many
CASSFRQTYGYTF
TGTGCCAGCAGTTTCCGACAGACCTATGGCTACACCTTC
>TRBV19|TRBJ2-5|TRBD1|-
CASSIGTGRQTQYF
TGTGCCAGTAGTATTGGGACAGGGAGACAGACCCAGTACTTC
>TRBV25-1|TRBJ2-3|TRBD2|-
CASMGTSGLRTDTQYF
TGTGCCAGCATGGGGACTAGCGGACTGAGGACAGATACGCAGTATTTT
>TRBV7-8|TRBJ2-2|-|-
CASSLSSLPKVVTGELFF
TGTGCCAGCAGCTTAAGTAGTCTCCCCAAGGTGGTTACCGGGGAGCTGTTTTTT
>TRBV27|TRBJ2-7|TRBD1|-
CASSSLGQSSYEQYF
TGTGCCAGCAGTTCTCTGGGACAGTCCTCCTACGAGCAGTACTTC
>TRBV4-1|TRBJ1-3|TRBD1|-
CASSQLEGARNTIYF
TGCGCCAGCAGCCAACTTGAGGGGGCCAGAAACACCATATATTTT
>TRBV18|TRBJ2-3|-|-
CASSPVPSPDTQYF
TGTGCCAGCTCACCGGTGCCATCCCCAGATACGCAGTATTTT
>TRBV6-5|TRBJ2-3|-|-
CASRRQDTQYF
TGTGCCAGCAGGAGACAAGATACGCAGTATTTT
>TRBV18|TRBJ2-3|-|-
CASSPNWSTDTQYF
TGTGCCAGCTCACCTAATTGGAGCACAGATACGCAGTATTTT
>TRBV2|TRBJ2-5|TRBD2|-
CASGLVSTQYF
TGTGCCAGCGGACTAGTCTCGACCCAGTACTTC
>TRBV2|TRBJ2-7|-|-
CASRGAHSYEQYF
TGTGCCAGCAGGGGCGCCCACTCCTACGAGCAGTACTTC
>TRBV7-2|TRBJ2-2|-|-
CASSLSSDADTGELFF
TGTGCCAGCAGTTTGAGTAGCGACGCCGACACCGGGGAGCTGTTTTTT
>TRBV19|TRBJ2-3|TRBD2|-
CASSIASGVTDTQYF
TGTGCCAGTAGTATCGCTAGCGGGGTCACAGATACGCAGTATTTT
>TRBV2|TRBJ2-1|-|-
CASASTGANEQFF
TGTGCCAGCGCCTCGACAGGAGCCAATGAGCAGTTCTTC
>TRBV29-1|TRBJ2-3|-|-
CSVFLGGTDTQYF
TGCAGCGTTTTTTTGGGCGGCACAGATACGCAGTATTTT
>TRBV11-2|TRBJ1-2|TRBD1|many
CASSLPGGTANYGYTF
TGTGCCAGCAGCTTACCCGGGGGGACAGCCAACTATGGCTACACCTTC
>TRBV5-1|TRBJ2-1|-|-
CASSFVSESNEQFF
TGCGCCAGCAGCTTTGTATCGGAGAGCAATGAGCAGTTCTTC
>TRBV28|TRBJ1-1|-|-
CASSPDSDSGEGEAFF
TGTGCCAGCAGTCCAGATTCGGACTCAGGGGAAGGAGAAGCTTTCTTT
>TRBV28|TRBJ2-7|TRBD1|-
CASNPGGFSDEQYF
TGTGCCAGCAACCCAGGGGGTTTTTCGGACGAGCAGTACTTC